Sequencing of this T cell receptor beta chain was carried out in a study of vaccination effects on CD4 cells after COVID-19. Study conclusions and caveats: Marked clonal contraction of both clone types appeared late after vaccination.

Culturing for about ten days preceded CD4+ T cell isolation. Concerning this clone itself: Its antigen is undetermined.

Germline V gene sequence: CDR1 MNHEY, CDR2 SVGAGI. This CDR3 has 14 amino acids. Trimming at V came to 6 bases and at J to 5 bases, leaving 4 bases not matched to a gene. Clones were sequenced by immunoSEQ multiplex PCR, and TCRdb holds only the in-frame ones, with some missing. Of under 40,000 clones detected, roughly 70% appear once; the ten largest clones hold roughly 3.8%. Sample: CD4+ T cells from PBMCs cultured without peptide, taken before COVID-19 vaccination. This clonotype was sampled from a human donor who received a COVID-19 vaccine. The gene calls are TRBV6-5 and TRBJ1-2; TRBD1 matches 12 bases. Here the CDR3 reads CASRRGQGAYGYTF. In nucleotides, the CDR3 is TGTGCCAGCAGGCGGGGACAGGGGGCATATGGCTACACCTTC.